This passage covers 17 T cell receptor beta chains from one sample sequenced in a study of early T cells in non-severe SARS-CoV-2 infection. TCRdb reprocessed the 5' RACE reads with MiXCR, giving one entry per CDR3 protein. Of 85,000 to 120,000 distinct CDR3 sequences listed, approximately 14% are singletons. Sequenced: whole blood. The origin of the receptors is an adult who was a healthcare worker with PCR-confirmed SARS-CoV-2 infection or an uninfected control (not recorded which).

The gene calls are TRBV5-1 and TRBJ1-4; no clear D gene. This CDR3 is 13 amino acids long. Trimming removed 4 bases at V and 3 bases at J, with 7 bases between. Germline V lookup: CDR1 SGHRS, CDR2 YFSETQ. CDR3 nucleotide sequence: TGCGCCAGCAGCCCCAGACCTAATGAAAAACTGTTTTTT. Translation gives CASSPRPNEKLFF.

This clonotype was seen a few times. The chain's CDR3 is CASRAGDTQYF. For the CDR3, the DNA is TGTGCCAGCAGAGCGGGAGATACGCAGTATTTT. The chain is built from TRBV3-1 and TRBJ2-3; D may be TRBD2 (6 bases). CDR1 and CDR2 from the germline V gene are LGHDT and YNNKEL (reference sequence). The CDR3 runs 11 residues. Trimming cost V 6 bases and J 5 bases, with 6 bases left between them.

This clonotype was counted many times. The J gene is TRBJ1-5, the V gene TRBV28; possibly TRBD1 for D (6 bases). CDR3 size: 14 residues. Germline V gives CDR1 MDHEN, CDR2 SYDVKM. V was clipped by 7 bases and J by 3 bases, with 13 bases between them. DNA of the CDR3: TGTGCCAGCAACTGGGGGCGGAACAATCAGCCCCAGCATTTT. Its translation: CASNWGRNNQPQHF.

J is TRBJ2-1 and V is TRBV14; 9 bases align to TRBD2. This CDR3 contains 13 residues. Germline CDR1 is SGHDN and CDR2 is FVKESK. V gave up 4 bases and J gave up 9 bases; unmatched junction bases: 4. The DNA of the CDR3 is TGTGCCAGCAGCCCAGCGGGAGGAGGTGAGCAGTTCTTC. It is translated as CASSPAGGGEQFF.

This clonotype was seen at least ten times. The chain is built from TRBV5-1 and TRBJ2-7; 7 bases map to TRBD1. V gave up 2 bases and J gave up 2 bases; unmatched junction bases: 4. The CDR3 is 14 residues long. The germline V gene has CDR1 SGHRS and CDR2 YFSETQ. In DNA form, the CDR3 reads TGCGCCAGCAGCTTTGACAGGGATACCTACGAGCAGTACTTC. Residues: CASSFDRDTYEQYF. The variable domain in full, with the rest retrieved from reference TRBV5-1 and TRBJ2-7, is KAGVTQTPRYLIKTRGQQVTLSCSPISGHRSVSWYQQTPGQGLQFLFEYFSETQRNKGNFPGRFSGRQFSNSRSEMNVSTLELGDSALYLCASSFDRDTYEQYFGPGTRLTVT.

This clonotype turned up a few times. V usage is TRBV11-2 and J usage is TRBJ2-7; 13 bases fit TRBD2. In germline, CDR1 is SGHAT, CDR2 FQNNGV. J gave up 4 bases and V 4 bases, and 4 bases lay outside the gene matches. The CDR3 extends over 15 amino acids. The DNA of the CDR3 is TGTGCCAGCAGCTCGGGACTAGCGGGGAAGTACGAGCAGTACTTC. It is translated as CASSSGLAGKYEQYF.

This clonotype was seen ten or more times. The chain combines TRBV7-9 with TRBJ2-3; 12 bases line up with TRBD1. The V gene's germline CDR1 is SEHNR and CDR2 FQNEAQ (reference sequence). This CDR3 spans 17 amino acids. The J segment lost 3 bases and the V segment lost 5 bases, leaving 9 bases of the junction unmatched. The CDR3 spells CASSQPPGQGATDTQYF. CDR3 bases: TGTGCCAGCAGCCAGCCGCCGGGACAGGGGGCTACAGATACGCAGTATTTT.

This chain links TRBV29-1 with TRBJ2-3; 10 positions agree with TRBD2. The CDR3 runs 14 residues. V was clipped by 4 bases and J by 4 bases; unmatched bases: 5. Per germline, CDR1 SQVTM and CDR2 ANQGSEA. The CDR3 spells CSVGLTSGSDTQYF. CDR3 DNA sequence: TGCAGCGTTGGATTGACTAGCGGGTCAGATACGCAGTATTTT.

This clonotype was found a few times. The V gene is TRBV2, the J gene TRBJ2-3; 10 bases agree with TRBD2. Germline loops: CDR1 SNHLY, CDR2 FYNNEI. The junction had 3 bases not matched to a gene; V was cut back by 6 bases and J by 0 bases. CDR3 length: 15 amino acids. The CDR3: CASRETSGSTDTQYF. The CDR3, as DNA: TGTGCCAGCAGGGAGACTAGCGGGAGCACAGATACGCAGTATTTT.

This clonotype showed up just a few times. The V call is TRBV10-2, the J call TRBJ2-1; weak D call: TRBD2 (6 bases). The CDR3 has 13 residues. Trimming pared 7 bases from V and 1 base from J, leaving 8 bases between. The germline gives CDR1 WSHSY, CDR2 SAAADI. The CDR3 spells CASTRDSYNEQFF. The CDR3 region has the DNA TGCGCCAGCACGCGGGATTCCTACAATGAGCAGTTCTTC.

The chain carries TRBV11-2 and TRBJ2-7; D could derive from TRBD1 or TRBD2 (6 bases each). Deletions cut 6 bases from V and 4 bases from J, with 10 bases between. Germline-derived CDR1 and CDR2 are SGHAT and FQNNGV. The CDR3 is 12 amino acids. The CDR3 loop reads CASRGGPYEQYF. DNA of the CDR3: TGTGCCAGCAGGGGGGGCCCATACGAGCAGTACTTC.

This clonotype was seen repeatedly, ten times or more. The chain is built from TRBV12-3 or TRBV12-4 and TRBJ2-7; 11 bases agree with TRBD1. J lost 5 bases, V lost 6 bases, and 6 bases had no gene match. The CDR3 has 14 amino acids. Here the CDR3 reads CASRGQGVRHEQYF. The CDR3 DNA reads as TGTGCCAGCAGGGGACAGGGGGTGAGGCACGAGCAGTACTTC.

This clonotype appeared a few times. The J gene is TRBJ1-5, the V gene TRBV28; 10 nucleotides agree with TRBD1. Unmatched junction bases numbered 5, after V lost 4 bases and J lost 8 bases. CDR3 length equals 14 residues. Looked up from germline, CDR1 is MDHEN and CDR2 is SYDVKM. The CDR3 bases are TGTGCCAGCAGTTCGGACAGGGGGTGGAAGCCCCAGCATTTT. Protein sequence: CASSSDRGWKPQHF.

There are a few counts of this clonotype. CDR3 nucleotide sequence: TGCAGTGCCCAGGGACTAGCGGGAGGGCCATCGGGCGAGCAGTACTTC. This encodes CSAQGLAGGPSGEQYF. V usage is TRBV20-1 and J usage is TRBJ2-7; 16 positions agree with TRBD2. The germline CDR1 and CDR2 sequences are DFQATT and SNEGSKA (reference sequence). CDR3 length equals 16 residues. The V segment lost 6 bases and the J segment 6 bases; nucleotides outside the gene matches: 11.

This clonotype was seen a handful of times. The gene calls are TRBV25-1 and TRBJ1-1, with D hard to call. Between the trimmed V and J ends, which lost 1 base and 6 bases, there was a span of 6 bases. The length of the CDR3 is 12 residues. Germline CDR1 reads MGHDK; CDR2 reads SYGVNS. The CDR3 DNA is TGTGCCAGCAGTGAATCAGCATCTGAAGCTTTCTTT. Translated, it gives CASSESASEAFF.

This chain joins TRBV27 and TRBJ2-3, with D unresolved. Looked up from germline, CDR1 is MNHEY and CDR2 is SMNVEV (reference sequence). V lost 0 bases, J lost 5 bases, and 9 bases lay in between. The CDR3 sequence is 14 residues long. The CDR3 DNA sequence: TGTGCCAGCAGTTTATCGGCCGTGGAAGATACGCAGTATTTT. Translated, it gives CASSLSAVEDTQYF.

The chain links TRBV3-1 to TRBJ1-2; TRBD1 is a possible D gene (5 bases). Per germline, CDR1 LGHDT and CDR2 YNNKEL (reference sequence). This CDR3 region has 15 residues. The V and J ends lost 7 bases and 4 bases respectively, with 19 bases between them. The chain's CDR3 is CASNQGFLGSYGYTF. The DNA for the CDR3 is TGTGCCAGCAACCAGGGTTTCCTGGGAAGCTATGGCTACACCTTC.